These 18 T cell receptor beta chains came from one sample sequenced in a study of blood T cell repertoires in COVID-19. TCRdb's copy holds only in-frame clones and misses some; the assay was immunoSEQ multiplex PCR. The sample has tens of thousands of clones, around 90% seen once. The sequenced sample was peripheral blood. These receptors were obtained from an elderly man with acute or convalescent COVID-19.

For this clone: The sample has other DNA sequences that encode this CDR3 too. This chain connects TRBV5-1 to TRBJ1-2, with TRBD1 matching 7 bases. This CDR3 has 13 amino acids. Germline CDR1 and CDR2: SGHRS and YFSETQ. V lost 1 base to trimming and J lost 3 bases; unmatched junction nucleotides: 0. The DNA of the CDR3 is TGCGCCAGCAGCTTGACAGGGGACTATGGCTACACCTTC. It specifies CASSLTGDYGYTF. Supplemented by reference TRBV5-1 and TRBJ1-2, the full variable domain reads KAGVTQTPRYLIKTRGQQVTLSCSPISGHRSVSWYQQTPGQGLQFLFEYFSETQRNKGNFPGRFSGRQFSNSRSEMNVSTLELGDSALYLCASSLTGDYGYTFGSGTRLTVV.

The chain combines TRBV12-3 or TRBV12-4 with TRBJ2-2; D not certain. The CDR3 spans 13 residues. Trimming removed 6 bases from V and 6 bases from J, with 11 bases in between. The CDR3 nucleotides are TGTGCCAGCAGCCTCTATGCTTCCGGGGAGCTGTTTTTT. Its protein product is CASSLYASGELFF.

V gene TRBV28 combines with J gene TRBJ2-5; 7 bases fit TRBD2. The germline V gene has CDR1 MDHEN and CDR2 SYDVKM. The CDR3 runs to 17 residues. V shed 4 bases and J 4 bases; nucleotides not matched to a gene: 15. The CDR3 is CASSSPREAGRGETQYF. Written as DNA, the CDR3 is TGTGCCAGCAGTTCCCCCAGGGAAGCGGGGAGGGGAGAGACCCAGTACTTC.

This clone showed up just once. The chain links TRBV18 to TRBJ1-1; D gene ambiguous. This CDR3 has 14 residues. The germline V and J ends were trimmed by 2 bases and 0 bases, with 7 bases remaining between them. Germline assignment: CDR1 KGHSH and CDR2 LQKENI. CDR3 region: CASSPEQMNTEAFF. The CDR3 nucleotides read TGTGCCAGCTCACCAGAACAGATGAACACTGAAGCTTTCTTT.

This clone was seen only a few times. The V and J genes are TRBV5-1 and TRBJ2-2; unclear D gene. In germline, CDR1 is SGHRS, CDR2 YFSETQ. The germline V and J ends were trimmed by 0 bases and 1 base, with 10 bases remaining between them. This CDR3 is built from 16 residues. The CDR3 region has the DNA TGCGCCAGCAGCTTGGTATCGGGTGAGAACACCGGGGAGCTGTTTTTT. Translation: CASSLVSGENTGELFF.

V gene TRBV7-8 combines with J gene TRBJ1-5; the match to TRBD1 covers 11 bases. CDR3 length equals 18 residues. Germline V gene lookup returns CDR1 SGHVS and CDR2 FQNEAQ. V was clipped by 5 bases and J by 5 bases; unmatched bases: 14. CDR3 sequence: CASSARDRGNVGHQPQHF. The DNA for the CDR3 is TGTGCCAGCAGCGCACGGGACAGGGGGAATGTAGGTCATCAGCCCCAGCATTTT.

V gene TRBV5-1 combines with J gene TRBJ1-2, with a tentative D call TRBD1 (6 bases). Germline V gives CDR1 SGHRS, CDR2 YFSETQ. Between the trimmed V and J ends, which lost 4 bases and 8 bases, there was a span of 18 bases. This CDR3 region has 14 residues. CDR3 DNA sequence: TGCGCCAGCAGCCCACAGGCAGGGGCTAGAGGCTACACCTTC. Translated, it gives CASSPQAGARGYTF.

The rearrangement uses TRBV6-5 and TRBJ1-6; 7 nucleotides align to TRBD1. Per the germline V gene, CDR1 is MNHEY and CDR2 is SVGAGI. V trimming: 10 bases; J trimming: 7 bases; junction bases outside the gene matches: 7. The CDR3 totals 13 residues. In DNA, the CDR3 is TGTGCCATCTCGACAGGGCGGAATTCACCCCTCCACTTT. Protein sequence: CAISTGRNSPLHF.

The chain is built from TRBV6-5 and TRBJ1-2; D remains ambiguous. Germline CDR1 is MNHEY and CDR2 is SVGAGI. Deletions cut 0 bases from V and 4 bases from J, with 9 bases between. The CDR3 is made up of 14 amino acids. In DNA, the CDR3 is TGTGCCAGCAGTTACTCCCCAGAGGTCTATGGCTACACCTTC. It is translated as CASSYSPEVYGYTF.

CDR3 in amino acids: CASSSSGTFYEQYF. DNA of the CDR3: TGTGCCAGCAGCTCCTCCGGGACATTCTACGAGCAGTACTTC. The chain has TRBV5-8 and TRBJ2-7, with D tentatively TRBD1 (6 bases). The V gene lost 3 bases and the J gene lost 3 bases, with 13 bases spanning the gap. The CDR3 totals 14 residues. Germline CDR1 and CDR2: SGHTS and YDEGEE. The full variable domain, rest sourced from reference TRBV5-8 and TRBJ2-7, is EAGVTQSPTHLIKTRGQQATLRCSPISGHTSVYWYQQALGLGLQFLLWYDEGEERNRGNFPPRFSGRQFPNYSSELNVNALELEDSALYLCASSSSGTFYEQYFGPGTRLTVT.

This clone was found once. This chain joins TRBV5-1 and TRBJ2-3; TRBD2 matches 7 bases. The CDR3 totals 15 residues. Germline lookup yields CDR1 SGHRS and CDR2 YFSETQ. Trimming removed 2 bases from V and 3 bases from J; junction bases left unmatched: 6. The CDR3 sequence is CASSFGGGSTDTQYF. The CDR3 region has the DNA TGCGCCAGCAGCTTCGGGGGAGGGAGTACAGATACGCAGTATTTT.

The chain employs TRBV6-5 and TRBJ2-7, with TRBD2 as a possible D gene (5 bases). The CDR3 is 14 residues long. The germline CDR1 and CDR2 sequences are MNHEY and SVGAGI. CDR3 amino acids: CASRPSDGLYEQYF. CDR3 bases: TGTGCTTCTAGGCCCTCGGACGGACTCTACGAGCAGTACTTC.

The chain couples TRBV11-2 to TRBJ1-1, with a possible D match to TRBD1 (5 bases). Germline loops: CDR1 SGHAT, CDR2 FQNNGV. Trimming removed 5 bases from V and 0 bases from J, with 19 bases in between. The CDR3 is 17 residues long. CDR3 residues: CASSTMRAGRMNTEAFF. The CDR3 bases are TGTGCCAGCAGCACGATGCGGGCAGGGAGGATGAACACTGAAGCTTTCTTT.

The chain joins TRBV11-2 to TRBJ1-1, with D uncertain. The CDR3 contains 13 residues. CDR1 SGHAT and CDR2 FQNNGV come from the germline V gene. V lost 4 bases and J lost 1, with 7 bases in between. CDR3 sequence reads: CASSSNTNTEAFF. CDR3 DNA: TGTGCCAGCAGCTCTAATACGAACACTGAAGCTTTCTTT.

The V gene is TRBV6-5, the J gene TRBJ1-2, with TRBD1 as a possible D gene (5 bases). V was shortened by 6 bases and J by 5 bases, with 16 bases between the two germline ends. Germline CDR1 is MNHEY and CDR2 is SVGAGI. There are 14 residues in the CDR3. The CDR3: CASRSPGTPYGYTF. CDR3 nucleotide sequence: TGTGCCAGCAGGTCGCCCGGGACTCCGTATGGCTACACCTTC.

V gene TRBV20-1 combines with J gene TRBJ1-2, with D hard to call. CDR3 length equals 11 residues. Germline V CDR1 and CDR2: DFQATT, SNEGSKA (reference sequence). The ends were cut back, 7 bases at V and 2 bases at J, with 8 bases in the middle. The CDR3 nucleotides read TGCAGTGGTACAACCAACTATGGCTACACCTTC. It codes for CSGTTNYGYTF.

The chain employs TRBV5-1 and TRBJ1-1, with a tentative D call TRBD1 (5 bases). V shed 1 base and J shed 1 base, with 11 bases lying between them. The CDR3 has 15 residues. Germline V gene data show CDR1 as SGHRS and CDR2 as YFSETQ. CDR3 DNA: TGCGCCAGCAGCTTGCAAGGGGCCTCGAACACTGAAGCTTTCTTT. Its protein product is CASSLQGASNTEAFF.

The chain uses TRBV28 and TRBJ1-1; 9 bases match TRBD1. The V and J ends lost 6 bases and 1 base, in that order; junction bases with no gene match: 0. The CDR3 runs 13 residues. Germline lookup yields CDR1 MDHEN and CDR2 SYDVKM. The CDR3 protein is CASRGQGNTEAFF. The CDR3 DNA reads as TGTGCCAGCAGGGGACAGGGGAACACTGAAGCTTTCTTT.